The TCR beta chain described here comes from a study of T cell changes during pregnancy in multiple sclerosis (dated by TCRdb to between 2018 and 2021). About the full investigation: The study looked at changes in the T cell repertoire across pregnancy in women with multiple sclerosis.

Trimmed from V: 4 bases; trimmed from J: 0 bases; junction bases lacking a gene match: 10. Based on the germline V gene, the CDR1 and CDR2 sequences are SNHLY and FYNNEI. From its cysteine to its phenylalanine, the CDR3 spans 17 amino acids. CDR3 DNA only is kept here, 51 bases in frame from base 1. The receptor library was made with the immunoSEQ multiplex PCR assay. Held by TCRdb, this immuneACCESS table contains in-frame sequences only and omits some clones. Under half of the omission traces to an unresolved V gene where checked; the cause of the rest is unknown. Across this sample there are 50,000 to 75,000 clones, with over 85% seen only once. The ten most abundant clones make up approximately 2.5% of the sample. A remark on this clone: Its cognate antigen has yet to be identified. No much larger clone is present one base from it, and per-base qualities are unavailable.

This specimen consisted of CD8+ T cells from peripheral blood mononuclear cells, obtained in the third trimester of pregnancy. The chain is assembled from TRBV2 and TRBJ1-1, with 8 bases aligning to TRBD1. The TCR comes from a female donor with multiple sclerosis, enrolled in a pregnancy study. The CDR3 amino acid sequence is: CASSGDRFTWMNTEAFF. The nucleotide sequence is TGTGCCAGCAGTGGGGACAGGTTTACCTGGATGAACACTGAAGCTTTCTTT.